This record covers a single T cell receptor beta chain. Antigen unknown. This sample is part of a study of CD8 T cells in Susac syndrome. Overall study findings and caveats: Acknowledgment was made by the study that its TCR sequencing and HLA analysis involved a relatively small number of individuals.

CDR1 is MGHRA and CDR2 is YSYEKL in the germline V gene. This CDR3 has 17 residues. The trim removed 5 bases at V and 0 bases at J, leaving 8 bases unmatched. Peripheral blood CD8+ and CD4+ T cells were profiled by TCR beta sequencing. The CD8+ and CD4+ T cells were negatively isolated, with the TEMRA cells enriched by FACS. RNA amounts of about 0.5 to 1 ug underwent reverse transcription with random hexamers. Across 54 Vbeta and 13 Jbeta, TCR beta CDR3 was amplified with immunoSEQ multiplex PCR. Using its own MiXCR run on the immunoSEQ multiplex PCR reads, TCRdb lists one record per CDR3 protein. The repertoire holds approximately 150,000 distinct CDR3 sequences, with less than 95% as singletons.

This chain uses TRBV4-1 with TRBJ2-5; 11 bases map to TRBD2. The source material was CD4+ T cells from PBMCs. This TCR derives from a human donor in good health. In DNA, the CDR3 is TGCGCCAGCAGCGCTCAAGCTAGCGGGAGGTACCAAGAGACCCAGTACTTC. Protein: CASSAQASGRYQETQYF.